This T cell receptor (beta chain) was retrieved from a study of T cells and copy number aberrations in small-cell lung cancer. Study-level points and caveats: Tumors showed lower T-cell density, richness and clonality than adjacent lung, though density did not differ significantly.

The CDR3 length is 14 residues. V was cut by 0 bases and J by 6 bases, with 9 bases left in between. Germline assignment: CDR1 SGHRS and CDR2 YFSETQ. All donors had upfront surgery without preoperative chemotherapy, radiotherapy or any immunotherapy. This clone appeared once. Antigen: not known. The protocol was immunoSEQ multiplex PCR, while the TCRdb copy is restricted to in-frame clones and leaves out a portion. Seen here are 1,000 to 1,500 clones, about 86% observed once, and the top ten hold less than 3%. This TCR derives from a woman aged 50 to 60 with small cell lung cancer. Sequencing was carried out using tumor tissue. V gene TRBV5-1 combines with J gene TRBJ2-2, with D possibly TRBD2 on 5 matching bases. CDR3 sequence: CASSLGGSAGELFF. CDR3 DNA sequence: TGCGCCAGCAGCTTGGGTGGGAGCGCCGGGGAGCTGTTTTTT.